The subject of this entry is one T cell receptor (beta chain). Its antigen remains unknown. This specimen belongs to a study of vaccination and CD4 T cells after COVID-19. Turning to the study itself: Sampling that followed vaccination took place a median about 71 days after dose two, within a range of 14 to 241.

Germline assignment: CDR1 SNHLY and CDR2 FYNNEI. The CDR3 is 14 amino acids. V was shortened by 0 bases and J by 8 bases, with 13 bases between the two germline ends. With the Oncomine TCR Beta short-read assay, DNA from cultured CD4+ T cells was sequenced. TCRdb called the PCR reads again in MiXCR, with one record for every CDR3 protein. The sample includes about 11,000 distinct CDR3 sequences, roughly 45% of them seen just once. Treatment of the sample: approximately nine-day PBMC culture with coronavirus spike peptide pools or control peptides (ViraFEST assay). The sample was CD4+ T cells from blood, cultured in vitro. The origin of this receptor is a human donor who had recovered from COVID-19. The chain uses TRBV2 and TRBJ1-2, with unresolved D. This chain's CDR3 is CASSEASRPGGYTF. CDR3 DNA sequence: TGTGCCAGCAGTGAAGCCTCTCGTCCGGGAGGCTACACCTTC.